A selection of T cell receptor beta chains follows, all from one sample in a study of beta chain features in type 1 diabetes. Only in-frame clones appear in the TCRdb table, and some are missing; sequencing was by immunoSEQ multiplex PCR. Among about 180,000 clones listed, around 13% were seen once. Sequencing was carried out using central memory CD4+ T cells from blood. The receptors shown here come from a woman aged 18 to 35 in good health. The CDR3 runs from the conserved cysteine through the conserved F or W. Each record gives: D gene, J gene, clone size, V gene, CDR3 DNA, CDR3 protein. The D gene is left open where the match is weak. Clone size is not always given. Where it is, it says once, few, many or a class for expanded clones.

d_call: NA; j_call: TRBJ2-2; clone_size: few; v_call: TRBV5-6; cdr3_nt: TGTGCCAGCAGCAGCGACTACTCCACCGGGGAGCTGTTTTTT; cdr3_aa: CASSSDYSTGELFF
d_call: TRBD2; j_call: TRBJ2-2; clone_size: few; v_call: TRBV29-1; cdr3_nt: TGCAGCGTTGAGATAGCGGGAGGGTACACCGGGGAGCTGTTTTTT; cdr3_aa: CSVEIAGGYTGELFF
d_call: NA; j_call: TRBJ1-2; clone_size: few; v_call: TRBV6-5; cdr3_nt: TGTGCCAGCAGTTACCACCAGGACAGCCTAATCTACACCTTC; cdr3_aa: CASSYHQDSLIYTF
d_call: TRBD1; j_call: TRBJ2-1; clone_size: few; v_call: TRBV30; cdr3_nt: TGTGCCTGGAGTGTAAGCCAGGGGGTTGAGCAGTTCTTC; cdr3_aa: CAWSVSQGVEQFF
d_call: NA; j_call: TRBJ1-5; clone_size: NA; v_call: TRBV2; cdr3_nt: TGTGCCAGCAGTGCCTTGACAGGCGGTAATCAGCCCCAGCATTTT; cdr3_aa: CASSALTGGNQPQHF
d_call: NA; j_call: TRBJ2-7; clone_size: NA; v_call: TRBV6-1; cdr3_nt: TGTGCCAGCAGTTTAGCGGAACGGGTCCCCTACGAGCAGTACTTC; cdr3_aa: CASSLAERVPYEQYF
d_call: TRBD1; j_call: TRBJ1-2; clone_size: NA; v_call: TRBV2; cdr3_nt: TGTGCCAGCAGTGAGGAAGGACAGGGCCTGTGCACCTTC; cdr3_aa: CASSEEGQGLCTF
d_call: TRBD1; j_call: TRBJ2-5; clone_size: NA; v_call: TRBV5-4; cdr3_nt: TGTGCCAGCAGCTCAAAACAGGGGGCAGAGACCCAGTACTTC; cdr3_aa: CASSSKQGAETQYF
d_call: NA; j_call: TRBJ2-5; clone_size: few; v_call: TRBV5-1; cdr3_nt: TGCGCCAGCAGCTTATCAGCGACCCAAGAGACCCAGTACTTC; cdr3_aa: CASSLSATQETQYF
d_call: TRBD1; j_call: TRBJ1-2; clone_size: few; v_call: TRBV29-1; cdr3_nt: TGCAGCGTAGGGACAGGGGGGCTCTCGAACTATGGCTACACCTTC; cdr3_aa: CSVGTGGLSNYGYTF
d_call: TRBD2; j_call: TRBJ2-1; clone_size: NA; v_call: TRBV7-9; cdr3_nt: TGTGCCAGCAGCCCGCGCCCAGCGGGAGTATGGAGAAATGAGCAGTTCTTC; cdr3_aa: CASSPRPAGVWRNEQFF
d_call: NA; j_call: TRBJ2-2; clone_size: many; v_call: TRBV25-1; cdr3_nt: TGTGCCAGCAGAACTAAAGGGGGCACCGGGGAGCTGTTTTTT; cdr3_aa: CASRTKGGTGELFF
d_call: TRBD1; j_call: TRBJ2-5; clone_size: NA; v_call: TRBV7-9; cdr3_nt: TGTGCCAGCAGCTTGGGGACAGTTCAAGAGACCCAGTACTTC; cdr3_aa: CASSLGTVQETQYF
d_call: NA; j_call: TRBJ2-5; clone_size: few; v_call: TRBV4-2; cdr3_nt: TGTGCCAGCAGCCAAGATATTACCCGAGGAAGTGATGAGACCCAGTACTTC; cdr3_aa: CASSQDITRGSDETQYF
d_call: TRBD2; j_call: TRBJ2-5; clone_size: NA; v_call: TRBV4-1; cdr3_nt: TGCGCCAGTGCCGCGACTAGCGGCGAGACCCAGTACTTC; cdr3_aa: CASAATSGETQYF
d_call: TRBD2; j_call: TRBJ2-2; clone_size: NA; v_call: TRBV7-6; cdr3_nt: TGTGCCAGCAGCGGTGGACTAGCGCGAACCGGGGAGCTGTTTTTT; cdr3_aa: CASSGGLARTGELFF
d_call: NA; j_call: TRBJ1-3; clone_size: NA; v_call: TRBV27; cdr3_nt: TGTGCCAGCAGTCCGGGAATCGCTGGAAACACCATATATTTT; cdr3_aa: CASSPGIAGNTIYF
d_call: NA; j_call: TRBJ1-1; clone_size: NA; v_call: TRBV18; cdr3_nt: TGTGCCAGCTCACCACTTCTGTCAGGGATGAACACTGAAGCTTTCTTT; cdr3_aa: CASSPLLSGMNTEAFF
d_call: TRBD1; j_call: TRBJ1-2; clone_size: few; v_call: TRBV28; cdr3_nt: TGTGCCAGCAGGCTTCAGGGGGAATTGTATGGCTACACCTTC; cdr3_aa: CASRLQGELYGYTF
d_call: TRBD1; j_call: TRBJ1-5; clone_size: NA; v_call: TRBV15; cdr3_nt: TGTGCCACCAGCAGAGAAGCGGTGGGACAGGGGGTTGGACAGCCCCAGCATTTT; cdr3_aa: CATSREAVGQGVGQPQHF
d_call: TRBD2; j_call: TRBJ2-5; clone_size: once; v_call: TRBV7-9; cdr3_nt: TGTGCCGGCCGACTAGCGGGAGGGCCCGGTGAGACCCAGTACTTC; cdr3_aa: CAGRLAGGPGETQYF
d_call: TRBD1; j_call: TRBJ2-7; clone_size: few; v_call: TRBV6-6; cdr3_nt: TGTGCCAGCACCAAGGGACAGGCCTACGAGCAGTACTTC; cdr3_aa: CASTKGQAYEQYF
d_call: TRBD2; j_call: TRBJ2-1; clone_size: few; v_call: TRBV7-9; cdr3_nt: TGTGCCAGCACAACGAGCGGGAGGATAAATGAGCAGTTCTTC; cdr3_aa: CASTTSGRINEQFF
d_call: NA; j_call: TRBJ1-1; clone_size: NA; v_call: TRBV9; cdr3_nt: TGTGCCAGCAGCGCCCGGTCGAGTGAAGCTTTCTTT; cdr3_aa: CASSARSSEAFF